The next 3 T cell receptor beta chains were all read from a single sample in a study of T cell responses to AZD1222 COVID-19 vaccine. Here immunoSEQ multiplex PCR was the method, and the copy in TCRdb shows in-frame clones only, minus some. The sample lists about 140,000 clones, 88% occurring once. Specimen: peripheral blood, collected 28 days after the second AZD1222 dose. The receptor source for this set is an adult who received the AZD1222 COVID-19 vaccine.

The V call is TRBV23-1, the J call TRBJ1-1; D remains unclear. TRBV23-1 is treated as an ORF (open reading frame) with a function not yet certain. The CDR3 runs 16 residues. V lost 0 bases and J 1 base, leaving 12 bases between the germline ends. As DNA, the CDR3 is TGCGCCAGCAGTCAATCGGCAAGAGAGCAGAACACTGAAGCTTTCTTT. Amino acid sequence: CASSQSAREQNTEAFF.

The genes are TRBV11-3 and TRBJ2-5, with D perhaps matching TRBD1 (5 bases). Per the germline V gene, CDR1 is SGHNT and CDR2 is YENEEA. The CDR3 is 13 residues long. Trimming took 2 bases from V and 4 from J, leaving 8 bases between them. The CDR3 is CASSLQGPETQYF. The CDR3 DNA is TGTGCCAGCAGCTTACAGGGCCCAGAGACCCAGTACTTC.

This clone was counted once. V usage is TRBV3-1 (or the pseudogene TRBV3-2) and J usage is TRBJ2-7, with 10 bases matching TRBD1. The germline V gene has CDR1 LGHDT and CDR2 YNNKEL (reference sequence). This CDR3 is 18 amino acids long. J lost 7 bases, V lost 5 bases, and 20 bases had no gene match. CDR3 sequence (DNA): TGTGCCAGCAGCGACTCTTTATTGTCCGGGACAGGGGCGGGAGAGCAGTACTTC. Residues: CASSDSLLSGTGAGEQYF.